The present TCR beta chain was sequenced within a study of shared T cell receptors in the human thymus. The CDR3 runs 14 residues. The J segment lost 5 bases and the V segment lost 7 bases, leaving 8 bases of the junction unmatched. Germline CDR1 reads WSHSY; CDR2 reads SAAADI. This table comes from immunoSEQ multiplex PCR, and its TCRdb copy is limited to in-frame clones, with some not included. The repertoire holds over 450,000 clones, with approximately 78% as singletons. The same data also went into a second study, on human thymus T cells. That study reports: Serving as donors were healthy Finnish infants, each of whom was having open corrective surgery for congenital heart defects. Thymic samples were excised during corrective heart operations. Repertoires sampled from thymus and blood appeared biased in V and J gene usage. Unrelated individuals reportedly shared highly overlapping thymic TCR repertoires.

J is TRBJ2-1 and V is TRBV10-2, with 7 bases that match TRBD1. The sample was thymocytes. The sequence derives from a boy in the first two years of life with a congenital heart defect. In DNA, the CDR3 is TGCGCCAGCACTGGAGACAGGGTACACAATGAGCAGTTCTTC. It specifies CASTGDRVHNEQFF.